This T cell receptor (beta chain) derives from a study of blood T cell repertoires in COVID-19. Source study methods: For nucleated cells, counts were estimated from reference gene primer amplification. Method: immunoSEQ multiplex PCR; TCRdb's copy keeps in-frame clones and lacks some. That table is the source of V, J and clone size, and D and trimming were worked out from the DNA. The sample lists under 300,000 clones, 88% occurring once. Two negative PCRs, clearance, or symptom resolution had been documented for recovered Cohort 3 donors. A few counts support this clone. Per germline, CDR1 MRHNA and CDR2 SNTAGT. With 0 bases removed from V and 1 base from J, the gap between germline ends came to 12 bases. The CDR3 contains 16 residues.

The receptor comes from a woman aged 25 to 39 who had recovered from COVID-19. Specimen: PBMCs or T cells enriched from blood (not recorded which). The rearrangement links TRBV6-4 to TRBJ1-1, with D tentatively TRBD1 (5 bases). CDR3 amino acids: CASSDSFGQGNTEAFF. As DNA, the CDR3 is TGTGCCAGCAGTGACTCGTTTGGTCAGGGGAACACTGAAGCTTTCTTT.